These 28 T cell receptor beta chains were all obtained from the same sample, sequenced in a study of blood T cell repertoires in COVID-19. Profiled with immunoSEQ multiplex PCR; TCRdb holds only in-frame clones, not every one. The sample has around 100,000 clones, around 87% seen once. Sequencing was carried out using peripheral blood. Receptors were obtained from a human donor in a cohort sampled during active COVID-19.

The V and J genes are TRBV28 and TRBJ1-5, with D possibly being TRBD1 (5 bases). Germline assignment: CDR1 MDHEN and CDR2 SYDVKM. The V and J ends lost 6 bases and 0 bases respectively, with 21 bases between them. The CDR3 loop spans 18 amino acids. CDR3 nucleotide sequence: TGTGCCAGCAGCGGGCTTAGGGGCACCTTAGATAGCAATCAGCCCCAGCATTTT. The encoded protein is CASSGLRGTLDSNQPQHF.

The chain joins TRBV18 to TRBJ2-7, with 8 bases fitting TRBD2. Germline CDR1 and CDR2: KGHSH and LQKENI. The trim removed 3 bases at V and 6 bases at J, leaving 7 bases unmatched. This CDR3 has 14 residues. The CDR3 spells CASSPTSDRLEQYF. The CDR3 nucleotides are TGTGCCAGCTCACCGACTAGCGACCGCCTCGAGCAGTACTTC.

This CDR3 is CSAGRMTGAGEKLFF. The CDR3 region has the DNA TGCAGCGCCGGACGCATGACAGGGGCGGGTGAAAAACTGTTTTTT. V is TRBV29-1 and J is TRBJ1-4, with 8 bases identical to TRBD1. CDR1 is SQVTM and CDR2 is ANQGSEA in the germline V gene. The V gene end was trimmed by 7 bases and the J gene end by 7 bases; junction bases not matched to a gene: 14. There are 15 residues in the CDR3.

V is TRBV6-2 or TRBV6-3 and J is TRBJ2-7, with D uncertain. The V gene lost 3 bases and the J gene lost 2 bases, with 11 bases spanning the gap. The CDR3 covers 14 residues. Germline V gene data show CDR1 as MNHEY and CDR2 as SVGEGT. The DNA of the CDR3 is TGTGCCAGCAGTTATGATCAGGTTGCCTACGAGCAGTACTTC. The encoded protein is CASSYDQVAYEQYF.

This clone was recorded once. The chain recombines TRBV15 with TRBJ1-4, with 10 bases fitting TRBD1. CDR1 LNHNV and CDR2 YYDKDF come from the germline V gene (reference sequence). This CDR3 region has 14 residues. After removal of 3 bases from V and 10 bases from J, the junction contained 5 bases not matched to a gene. The CDR3 reads CATSRDRGGRKLFF. The CDR3 DNA is TGTGCCACCAGCAGGGACAGGGGGGGAAGAAAACTGTTTTTT.

CDR3 loop: CASSRSGGELGSYEQYF. For the CDR3, the DNA is TGTGCCAGCAGCCGATCTGGCGGGGAGTTAGGGTCCTACGAGCAGTACTTC. This sequence joins TRBV4-2 and TRBJ2-7; weak D call: TRBD2 (6 bases). Germline V gives CDR1 LGHNA, CDR2 YNFKEQ. The V gene lost 4 bases and the J gene lost 1 base, with 20 bases spanning the gap. The CDR3 loop spans 17 amino acids.

The chain employs TRBV7-3 and TRBJ2-1, with 8 bases that match TRBD2. Trimming at V came to 6 bases and at J to 4 bases, leaving 5 bases not matched to a gene. The CDR3 runs 14 residues. Germline V gene lookup returns CDR1 SGHTA and CDR2 FQGTGA. CDR3 coding DNA: TGTGCCAGCAGTGTAGCGGGGCCTTACAATGAGCAGTTCTTC. It yields the protein CASSVAGPYNEQFF.

DNA of the CDR3: TGCAGCGTAGCAGCTCTAGCGGGGGACTTAAGCACAGATACGCAGTATTTT. Translation: CSVAALAGDLSTDTQYF. This chain joins TRBV29-1 and TRBJ2-3; 10 positions match TRBD2. The CDR3 sequence is 17 residues long. Germline CDR1 reads SQVTM; CDR2 reads ANQGSEA. The J segment lost 0 bases and the V segment lost 6 bases, leaving 12 bases of the junction unmatched.

The genes are TRBV5-1 and TRBJ2-7, with D perhaps matching TRBD2 (5 bases). The CDR3 consists of 13 residues. Germline assignment: CDR1 SGHRS and CDR2 YFSETQ. The ends were cut back, 1 base at V and 2 bases at J, with 7 bases in the middle. This chain's CDR3 is CASSLTSPYEQYF. The CDR3 DNA reads as TGCGCCAGCAGCTTGACTAGTCCCTACGAGCAGTACTTC.

This chain uses TRBV3-1 (or the pseudogene TRBV3-2) with TRBJ1-2, with 9 bases identical to TRBD1. Germline V gene sequence: CDR1 LGHDT, CDR2 YNNKEL (reference sequence). Trimming took 1 base from V and 7 from J; bases not matched to a gene: 13. This CDR3 is 17 amino acids long. The CDR3 region is CASSQGPPTGGYGGYTF. In DNA form, the CDR3 reads TGTGCCAGCAGCCAAGGACCCCCGACAGGGGGGTATGGTGGCTACACCTTC.

This clone was counted only a few times. J is TRBJ2-7 and V is TRBV3-1 (or the pseudogene TRBV3-2); perhaps TRBD2 as D (6 bases). Trimming shortened V by 1 base and J by 3 bases, and 7 bases separated the two germline ends. From germline, CDR1 is LGHDT and CDR2 YNNKEL (reference sequence). The CDR3 has 13 residues. This CDR3 reads CASSQGGGYEQYF. For the CDR3, the DNA is TGTGCCAGCAGCCAAGGGGGAGGCTACGAGCAGTACTTC.

The gene calls are TRBV3-1 (or the pseudogene TRBV3-2) and TRBJ2-4; D perhaps matches TRBD2 (5 bases). This CDR3 has 16 residues. The germline V and J ends were trimmed by 2 bases and 0 bases, with 11 bases remaining between them. Germline CDR1 and CDR2: LGHDT and YNNKEL (reference sequence). The CDR3 DNA reads TGTGCCAGCAGCCAACATCCGGACTTAGCCAAAAACATTCAGTACTTC. Translation gives CASSQHPDLAKNIQYF.

J is TRBJ2-3 and V is TRBV7-3, with D possibly being TRBD2 (5 bases). The V and J ends lost 3 bases and 5 bases respectively, with 15 bases between them. The germline CDR1 and CDR2 sequences are SGHTA and FQGTGA. CDR3 length: 15 residues. CDR3 protein: CASSLGSWAGDTQYF. The CDR3 coding sequence is TGTGCCAGCAGCTTGGGCTCTTGGGCGGGAGATACGCAGTATTTT.

V usage is TRBV5-1 and J usage is TRBJ2-3, with 12 bases that match TRBD2. The CDR3 is 18 amino acids. Germline V gene data show CDR1 as SGHRS and CDR2 as YFSETQ. Trimming at V came to 4 bases and at J to 0 bases, leaving 9 bases not matched to a gene. The CDR3 region is CASSVTSGGVRSTDTQYF. The CDR3, as DNA: TGCGCCAGCAGCGTGACTAGCGGGGGTGTGCGGAGCACAGATACGCAGTATTTT.

V usage is TRBV6-6 and J usage is TRBJ2-1; D call uncertain. Trimming removed 2 bases at V and 4 bases at J, with 6 bases between. The CDR3 contains 13 residues. Germline-derived CDR1 and CDR2 are MNHNY and SVGAGI (reference sequence). CDR3 in DNA: TGTGCCAGCAGTTACACATTGTACAATGAGCAGTTCTTC. This gives the protein CASSYTLYNEQFF.

The CDR3 region has the DNA TGTGCCAGCAGGACCCCGGGACAGCAAGTCCAGAGAGGTGGCTACACCTTC. It translates to CASRTPGQQVQRGGYTF. V is TRBV28 and J is TRBJ1-2; TRBD1 matches 7 bases. Germline values: CDR1 MDHEN, CDR2 SYDVKM. The CDR3 has 17 residues. V dropped 6 bases and J dropped 7; count of bases not matched to a gene: 20.

The chain recombines TRBV10-1 with TRBJ2-3; D is unclear. The germline V gene encodes CDR1 WNHNN and CDR2 SYGVQD (reference sequence). This CDR3 has 15 amino acids. Trimming shortened V by 2 bases and J by 11 bases, and 20 bases separated the two germline ends. The CDR3 bases are TGCGCCAGCAGTGAGCCTCAATCCTTGGCCTCTGAGCAGTATTTT. Its translation: CASSEPQSLASEQYF.

The rearrangement joins TRBV6-5 to TRBJ2-3; D may be TRBD2 (6 bases). Germline V gene sequence: CDR1 MNHEY, CDR2 SVGAGI. The CDR3 loop spans 15 amino acids. Trimming shortened V by 3 bases and J by 4 bases, and 14 bases separated the two germline ends. DNA for the CDR3: TGTGCCAGCAGTTATTTAACGGCGGGGCCAGATACGCAGTATTTT. Amino acids: CASSYLTAGPDTQYF.

J is TRBJ1-5 and V is TRBV6-5, with D maybe TRBD1 (5 bases). The CDR3 runs to 14 residues. V was cut by 2 bases and J by 6 bases, with 11 bases left in between. Germline CDR1 is MNHEY and CDR2 is SVGAGI. As DNA, the CDR3 is TGTGCCAGCAGTTACGCAGGGCGCGGTCAGCCCCAGCATTTT. Its translation is CASSYAGRGQPQHF.

This sequence joins TRBV7-3 and TRBJ1-1, with 8 bases that match TRBD1. After removal of 2 bases from V and 5 bases from J, the junction contained 1 base not matched to a gene. The CDR3 consists of 13 residues. CDR1 SGHTA and CDR2 FQGTGA come from the germline V gene. The CDR3 spells CASSLGTGTEAFF. The CDR3 coding sequence is TGTGCCAGCAGCTTAGGGACAGGAACTGAAGCTTTCTTT.

The J gene is TRBJ2-6, the V gene TRBV19; 8 bases map to TRBD1. CDR3 length: 15 residues. Germline V gene data show CDR1 as LNHDA and CDR2 as SQIVND (reference sequence). V lost 2 bases, J lost 4 bases, and 1 base stayed unmatched. CDR3 in amino acids: CASSIQGAGANVLTF. The CDR3 DNA reads TGTGCCAGTAGTATACAGGGGGCAGGGGCCAACGTCCTGACTTTC. Full variable domain (remainder filled in from reference TRBV19 and TRBJ2-6): DGGITQSPKYLFRKEGQNVTLSCEQNLNHDAMYWYRQDPGQGLRLIYYSQIVNDFQKGDIAEGYSVSREKKESFPLTVTSAQKNPTAFYLCASSIQGAGANVLTFGAGSRLTVL.

V and J are TRBV15 and TRBJ2-7; 12 bases align to TRBD2. The CDR3 covers 15 residues. J lost 6 bases, V lost 1 base, and 4 bases had no gene match. From germline, CDR1 is LNHNV and CDR2 YYDKDF (reference sequence). CDR3: CATSRVGLAGSEQYF. DNA of the CDR3: TGTGCCACCAGCAGAGTGGGACTAGCGGGCTCCGAGCAGTACTTC. The complete variable domain, with remaining parts taken from reference TRBV15 and TRBJ2-7, reads DAMVIQNPRYQVTQFGKPVTLSCSQTLNHNVMYWYQQKSSQAPKLLFHYYDKDFNNEADTPDNFQSRRPNTSFCFLDIRSPGLGDTAMYLCATSRVGLAGSEQYFGPGTRLTVT.

This chain's CDR3 is CASTSRGPGDVANTEAFF. The CDR3 nucleotides read TGTGCCAGCACCTCTAGGGGGCCAGGGGACGTCGCGAACACTGAAGCTTTCTTT. The chain is built from TRBV7-9 and TRBJ1-1, with TRBD1 matching 7 bases. CDR1 SEHNR and CDR2 FQNEAQ come from the germline V gene (reference sequence). J was trimmed by 1 base and V by 7 bases; bases with no gene match: 18. CDR3 length equals 18 residues.

This chain joins TRBV7-2 and TRBJ1-4; possibly TRBD1 for D (6 bases). The V gene lost 5 bases and the J gene lost 8 bases, with 18 bases spanning the gap. Per the germline V gene, CDR1 is SGHTA and CDR2 is FQGNSA. CDR3 size: 15 residues. In nucleotides, the CDR3 is TGTGCCAGCAGCCCGCGGACAGCCACGAAGGAAAAACTGTTTTTT. Translating gives CASSPRTATKEKLFF. The whole variable domain, filled in from reference TRBV7-2 and TRBJ1-4, reads GAGVSQSPSNKVTEKGKDVELRCDPISGHTALYWYRQSLGQGLEFLIYFQGNSAPDKSGLPSDRFSAERTGGSVSTLTIQRTQQEDSAVYLCASSPRTATKEKLFFGSGTQLSVL.

This clone was recorded once. The chain joins TRBV28 to TRBJ1-1; 9 bases are shared with TRBD1. CDR1 is MDHEN and CDR2 is SYDVKM in the germline V gene. This CDR3 has 14 amino acids. V lost 6 bases to trimming and J lost 7 bases; unmatched junction nucleotides: 9. CDR3 in amino acids: CASRDNRDRVEAFF. The CDR3 DNA reads as TGTGCCAGCAGGGACAACCGGGACAGGGTTGAAGCTTTCTTT.

This clone was counted once. The chain joins TRBV2 to TRBJ1-3, with no clear D. The CDR3 loop spans 15 amino acids. The germline V gene encodes CDR1 SNHLY and CDR2 FYNNEI. Trimming removed 8 bases at V and 0 bases at J, with 14 bases between. DNA of the CDR3: TGTGCCAGCGTCCGAGGAGCTTCCTCTGGAAACACCATATATTTT. This encodes CASVRGASSGNTIYF.

The rearrangement links TRBV6-5 to TRBJ2-2, with 8 bases lining up with TRBD2. Germline assignment: CDR1 MNHEY and CDR2 SVGAGI. This CDR3 comprises 14 residues. Germline trimming cut 7 bases from V and 7 bases from J; bases unmatched to any gene: 8. The CDR3 DNA reads TGTGCCAGCAAGAACCGGGGGGGTGGCGGGGAGCTGTTTTTT. This encodes CASKNRGGGGELFF.

In this sample, this clone turned up once. The genes are TRBV5-1 and TRBJ2-3, with a tentative D call TRBD2 (5 bases). CDR3 length: 16 amino acids. The germline V gene encodes CDR1 SGHRS and CDR2 YFSETQ. Trimming pared 1 base from V and 2 bases from J, leaving 14 bases between. The CDR3 sequence is CASSLTGPGNTDTQYF. CDR3 coding DNA: TGCGCCAGCAGCTTGACGGGTCCGGGGAACACAGATACGCAGTATTTT.